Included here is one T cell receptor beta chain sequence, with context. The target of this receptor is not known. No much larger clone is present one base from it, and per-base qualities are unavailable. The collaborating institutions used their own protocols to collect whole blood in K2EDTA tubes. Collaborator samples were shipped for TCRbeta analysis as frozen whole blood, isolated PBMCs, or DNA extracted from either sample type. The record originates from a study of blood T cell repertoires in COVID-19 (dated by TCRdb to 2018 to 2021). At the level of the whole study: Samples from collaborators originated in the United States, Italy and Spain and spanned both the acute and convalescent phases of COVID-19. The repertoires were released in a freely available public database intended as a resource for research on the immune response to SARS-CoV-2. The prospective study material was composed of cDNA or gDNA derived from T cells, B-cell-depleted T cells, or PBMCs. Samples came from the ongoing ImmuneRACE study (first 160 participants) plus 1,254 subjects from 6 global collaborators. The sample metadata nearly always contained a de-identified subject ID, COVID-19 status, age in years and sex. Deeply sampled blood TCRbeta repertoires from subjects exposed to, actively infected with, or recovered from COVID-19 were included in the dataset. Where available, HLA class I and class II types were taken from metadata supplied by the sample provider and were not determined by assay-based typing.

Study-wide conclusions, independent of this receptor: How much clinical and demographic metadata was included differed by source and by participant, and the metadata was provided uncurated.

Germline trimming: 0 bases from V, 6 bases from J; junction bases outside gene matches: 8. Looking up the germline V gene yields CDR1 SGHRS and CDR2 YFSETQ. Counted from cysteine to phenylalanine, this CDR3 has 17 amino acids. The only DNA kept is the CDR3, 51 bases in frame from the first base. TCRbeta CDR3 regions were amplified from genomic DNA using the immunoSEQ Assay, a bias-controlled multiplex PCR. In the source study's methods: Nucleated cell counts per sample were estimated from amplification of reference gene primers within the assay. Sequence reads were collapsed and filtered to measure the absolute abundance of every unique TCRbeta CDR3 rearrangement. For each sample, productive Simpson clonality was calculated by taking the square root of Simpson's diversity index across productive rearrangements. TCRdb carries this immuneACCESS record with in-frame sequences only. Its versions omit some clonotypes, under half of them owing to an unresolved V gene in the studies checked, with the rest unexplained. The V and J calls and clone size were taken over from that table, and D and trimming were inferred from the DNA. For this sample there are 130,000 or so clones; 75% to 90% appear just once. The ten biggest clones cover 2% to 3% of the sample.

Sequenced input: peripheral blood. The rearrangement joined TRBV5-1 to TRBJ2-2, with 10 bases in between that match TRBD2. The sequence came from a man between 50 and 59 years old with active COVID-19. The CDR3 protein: CASSLAGAAGGPGELFF. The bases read TGCGCCAGCAGCTTGGCCGGTGCAGCGGGGGGGCCCGGGGAGCTGTTTTTT. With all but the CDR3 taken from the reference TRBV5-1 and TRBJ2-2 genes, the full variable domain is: KAGVTQTPRYLIKTRGQQVTLSCSPISGHRSVSWYQQTPGQGLQFLFEYFSETQRNKGNFPGRFSGRQFSNSRSEMNVSTLELGDSALYLCASSLAGAAGGPGELFFGEGSRLTVL.